The 24 T cell receptor beta chains below were found in one sample sequenced in a study of OX40 agonist ivuxolimab in advanced cancers. Assay: immunoSEQ multiplex PCR; the TCRdb copy retains only in-frame clones and omits some. The data show 61,000 or so clones, 75% to 90% seen once. The specimen was CD4+ or CD8+ T cells sorted from blood, collected in a trial of the OX40 agonist ivuxolimab. These receptors all come from an adult with an advanced solid tumor such as melanoma, head and neck, liver or kidney cancer.

The J gene is TRBJ2-5, the V gene TRBV10-1; D possibly corresponds to TRBD1 (6 bases). Germline V gene lookup returns CDR1 WNHNN and CDR2 SYGVQD (reference sequence). The V end lost 6 bases, the J end lost 3 bases, and 14 bases lay between the germline ends. This CDR3 has 14 amino acids. CDR3 amino acids: CASSADSKKETQYF. For the CDR3, the DNA is TGCGCCAGCAGCGCGGACAGCAAAAAAGAGACCCAGTACTTC.

Only one count was recorded for this clone. The J gene is TRBJ2-6, the V gene TRBV9; 7 positions agree with TRBD1. Trimming took 3 bases from V and 0 from J; bases not matched to a gene: 3. Germline CDR1 SGDLS, CDR2 YYNGEE. The CDR3 spans 16 residues. The CDR3 region is CASSAGGSSGANVLTF. The DNA for the CDR3 is TGTGCCAGCAGCGCAGGGGGTAGCTCTGGGGCCAACGTCCTGACTTTC.

The rearrangement joins TRBV11-2 to TRBJ2-7; 16 bases are a match to TRBD2. V shed 2 bases, J shed 5 bases, and the junction held 9 bases outside the gene matches. Germline CDR1 reads SGHAT; CDR2 reads FQNNGV. The CDR3 spans 18 residues. The CDR3 loop reads CASSLRGTSGGAGHEQYF. The CDR3 DNA sequence: TGTGCCAGCAGCTTACGTGGGACTAGCGGGGGGGCCGGGCACGAGCAGTACTTC.

The gene calls are TRBV9 and TRBJ1-1; D call uncertain. This CDR3 spans 13 amino acids. CDR1 is SGDLS, CDR2 YYNGEE, per germline. V dropped 4 bases and J dropped 1 base, with 8 bases sitting between them. CDR3 amino acids: CASSPAGNTEAFF. The DNA for the CDR3 is TGTGCCAGCAGCCCCGCGGGGAACACTGAAGCTTTCTTT.

The chain links TRBV6-6 to TRBJ2-5; 8 bases are shared with TRBD1. After removal of 6 bases from V and 3 bases from J, the junction contained 6 bases not matched to a gene. CDR1 is MNHNY and CDR2 is SVGAGI in the germline V gene (reference sequence). The CDR3 loop spans 14 amino acids. In nucleotides, the CDR3 is TGTGCCAGCAGCCGGGGACAGGCAGAAGAGACCCAGTACTTC. Translating it yields CASSRGQAEETQYF.

The J gene is TRBJ2-5, the V gene TRBV6-1; TRBD1 is a possible D gene (6 bases). V was shortened by 7 bases and J by 5 bases, with 20 bases between the two germline ends. Germline V gene lookup returns CDR1 MNHNS and CDR2 SASEGT. The length of the CDR3 is 15 residues. This CDR3 is CASTRGAGTPETQYF. The CDR3 region has the DNA TGTGCCAGCACCAGGGGCGCAGGGACCCCGGAGACCCAGTACTTC.

This clone was seen more than once but under ten times. The CDR3 spells CASSRQGIFSNQPQHF. In DNA, the CDR3 is TGTGCCAGCAGTCGACAGGGGATCTTTAGCAATCAGCCCCAGCATTTT. The chain recombines TRBV6-6 with TRBJ1-5; 8 nucleotides line up with TRBD1. The germline V gene has CDR1 MNHNY and CDR2 SVGAGI (reference sequence). The CDR3 covers 16 residues. Losses at the gene ends were 5 bases for V and 0 bases for J; bases not matched to a gene: 6.

This chain links TRBV19 with TRBJ2-5; TRBD2 might be the D (5 bases). Germline values: CDR1 LNHDA, CDR2 SQIVND (reference sequence). This CDR3 spans 12 amino acids. V was pared by 7 bases and J by 5 bases, with 11 bases between. CDR3 residues: CASMDSAETQYF. For the CDR3, the DNA is TGTGCCAGTATGGACTCCGCGGAGACCCAGTACTTC.

V is TRBV27 and J is TRBJ2-7; 7 bases are a match to TRBD1. Germline CDR1 MNHEY, CDR2 SMNVEV (reference sequence). J lost 2 bases, V lost 5 bases, and 9 bases had no gene match. The CDR3 has 15 residues. CDR3 DNA: TGTGCCAGCAGTCCCCGGGACAGCAAAGCCTACGAGCAGTACTTC. It yields the protein CASSPRDSKAYEQYF.

The V call is TRBV27, the J call TRBJ1-1; the D is unclear. The ends were cut back, 5 bases at V and 5 bases at J, with 18 bases in the middle. This CDR3 spans 15 amino acids. The germline V gene encodes CDR1 MNHEY and CDR2 SMNVEV (reference sequence). CDR3 loop: CASSRGSIFRTEAFF. CDR3 sequence (DNA): TGTGCCAGCAGTCGAGGATCGATTTTTAGGACTGAAGCTTTCTTT.

V gene TRBV7-2 combines with J gene TRBJ2-4, with a possible D match to TRBD2 (6 bases). Germline CDR1 SGHTA, CDR2 FQGNSA. The CDR3 totals 12 residues. V lost 3 bases and J 7 bases, leaving 7 bases between the germline ends. CDR3 sequence (DNA): TGTGCCAGCAGCTTGAGCGGGAACATTCAGTACTTC. Translated: CASSLSGNIQYF.

The rearrangement links TRBV30 to TRBJ2-7; D may be TRBD2 (6 bases). This CDR3 has 11 residues. Trimming took 5 bases from V and 6 from J, leaving 11 bases between them. The germline V gene has CDR1 GTSNPN and CDR2 SVGIG (reference sequence). DNA for the CDR3: TGTGCCTGGGGGACTGGTTTCGAGCAGTACTTC. Protein: CAWGTGFEQYF.

This chain joins TRBV5-4 and TRBJ2-1; 12 nucleotides match TRBD2. This CDR3 spans 18 amino acids. With 4 bases clipped from V and 2 bases from J, the junction kept 10 bases outside the gene matches. Germline V CDR1 and CDR2: SGHNT, YYREEE (reference sequence). CDR3 residues: CASSSGTSGLRTYNEQFF. The CDR3 DNA reads TGTGCCAGCAGCAGCGGGACTAGCGGGCTGCGAACCTACAATGAGCAGTTCTTC.

This clone came up a few times. This sample includes further DNA sequences coding for the same CDR3. V gene TRBV28 combines with J gene TRBJ2-7; TRBD2 aligns across 8 bases. V trimming: 4 bases; J trimming: 7 bases; junction bases outside the gene matches: 0. The CDR3 runs 11 residues. Germline V gene sequence: CDR1 MDHEN, CDR2 SYDVKM. CDR3 bases: TGTGCCAGCAGTTCGGGGGGGGAGCAGTACTTC. This encodes CASSSGGEQYF.

Notes on this clone: One end of the junction fails to match germline, which may point to a read error. The rearrangement uses TRBV4-1 and TRBJ1-2; tentative D call: TRBD1 (5 bases). Germline CDR1 reads MGHRA; CDR2 reads YSYEKL. CDR3 length: 16 amino acids. In DNA, the CDR3 is TGCGCCAGCGGCCATACCGGGACGGAGGCCTCCTATGGCTACACCTTC. It yields the protein CASGHTGTEASYGYTF.

This clone was counted a few times. The chain uses TRBV27 and TRBJ1-6; 7 nucleotides agree with TRBD1. The CDR3 covers 12 residues. Germline V gives CDR1 MNHEY, CDR2 SMNVEV (reference sequence). The ends lost 6 bases at V and 9 bases at J; junction bases unmatched: 2. The CDR3 reads CASRNRGSPLHF. The CDR3 DNA sequence: TGTGCCAGCAGAAACAGGGGTTCACCCCTCCACTTT.

The chain has TRBV14 and TRBJ2-1; D is unresolved. From germline, CDR1 is SGHDN and CDR2 FVKESK. Trimming cost V 0 bases and J 5 bases, with 11 bases left between them. CDR3 size: 15 residues. The CDR3 sequence: CASSQERARDNEQFF. CDR3 in DNA: TGTGCCAGCAGCCAAGAAAGGGCCCGAGACAATGAGCAGTTCTTC.

The chain uses TRBV25-1 and TRBJ1-4; TRBD1 matches at 7 bases. Trimming cost V 3 bases and J 8 bases; bases outside gene matches: 6. CDR3 length: 14 residues. Germline CDR1 and CDR2: MGHDK and SYGVNS. CDR3 amino acids: CASSEQQGGEKLFF. The CDR3 DNA follows: TGTGCCAGCAGTGAGCAGCAGGGGGGAGAAAAACTGTTTTTT.

The sample holds a few counts of this clone. The chain links TRBV10-3 to TRBJ1-1; D not certain. The CDR3 loop spans 11 amino acids. V gave up 1 base and J gave up 3 bases, with 0 bases separating them. Per the germline V gene, CDR1 is ENHRY and CDR2 is SYGVKD. CDR3 DNA: TGTGCCATCAGTGAGTACACTGAAGCTTTCTTT. Translation gives CAISEYTEAFF.

This chain's CDR3 is CASSYSRGGGYTF. The CDR3 nucleotides read TGTGCCAGCAGTTACTCGAGGGGGGGCGGCTACACCTTC. The chain uses TRBV6-5 and TRBJ1-2, with TRBD1 as a possible D gene (6 bases). This CDR3 has 13 amino acids. The germline V gene encodes CDR1 MNHEY and CDR2 SVGAGI. Trimming left V 0 bases short and J 8 bases short, with 10 bases between.

J is TRBJ1-4 and V is TRBV7-9, with TRBD1 as a possible D gene (5 bases). The V gene lost 5 bases and the J gene lost 7 bases, with 17 bases spanning the gap. The CDR3 is made up of 15 amino acids. Germline V gene sequence: CDR1 SEHNR, CDR2 FQNEAQ (reference sequence). CDR3 sequence reads: CASSQTGSLGEKLFF. In DNA form, the CDR3 reads TGTGCCAGCAGCCAAACAGGATCGTTGGGTGAAAAACTGTTTTTT.

The chain uses TRBV7-8 and TRBJ1-2; tentatively, D is TRBD1 (5 bases). Per the germline V gene, CDR1 is SGHVS and CDR2 is FQNEAQ. Trimming cost V 5 bases and J 6 bases, with 25 bases left between them. This CDR3 spans 17 amino acids. The CDR3 region is CASSRGARGSLKDGYTF. The CDR3 bases are TGTGCCAGCAGCCGAGGGGCACGGGGTAGCTTAAAAGATGGCTACACCTTC.

This clone has only one observation. The chain combines TRBV29-1 with TRBJ2-5; 8 bases fit TRBD1. V lost 3 bases, J lost 5 bases, and 17 bases stayed unmatched. CDR1 SQVTM and CDR2 ANQGSEA come from the germline V gene. The CDR3 has 17 residues. The CDR3 here is CSVDGFSTSGGGETQYF. CDR3 coding DNA: TGCAGCGTTGACGGGTTCTCAACATCAGGGGGCGGTGAGACCCAGTACTTC.

The gene calls are TRBV5-1 and TRBJ2-6; a possible D gene is TRBD1 (6 bases). Trimming stripped 1 base from V and 2 bases from J, with 10 bases between. From germline, CDR1 is SGHRS and CDR2 YFSETQ. There are 16 residues in the CDR3. The CDR3 reads CASSLSGETGANVLTF. CDR3 coding DNA: TGCGCCAGCAGCTTGTCAGGGGAAACTGGGGCCAACGTCCTGACTTTC.